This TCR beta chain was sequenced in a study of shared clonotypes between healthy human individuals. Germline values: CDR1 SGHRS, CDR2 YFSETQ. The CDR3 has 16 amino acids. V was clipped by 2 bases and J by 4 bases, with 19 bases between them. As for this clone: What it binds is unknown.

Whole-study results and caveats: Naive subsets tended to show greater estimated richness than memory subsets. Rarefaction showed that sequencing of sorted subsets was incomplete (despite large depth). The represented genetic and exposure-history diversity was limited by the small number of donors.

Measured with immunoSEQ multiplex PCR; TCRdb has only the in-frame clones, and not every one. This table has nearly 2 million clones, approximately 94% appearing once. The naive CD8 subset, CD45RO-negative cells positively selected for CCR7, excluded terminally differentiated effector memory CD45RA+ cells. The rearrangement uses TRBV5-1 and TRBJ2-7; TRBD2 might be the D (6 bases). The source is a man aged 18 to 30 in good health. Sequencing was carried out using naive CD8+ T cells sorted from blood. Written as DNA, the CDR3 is TGCGCCAGCAGCTTACCCGACTGGACTAAGGGGTACGAGCAGTACTTC. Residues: CASSLPDWTKGYEQYF.